This entry lists 10 T cell receptor beta chains sequenced from one sample in a study of post-analysis software for immune sequencing data. Study-wide results and limits: The study found TRBV5-6, TRBV5-1 and TRBV20-1 among five or six TRBV segments more frequent in patients than controls.

TCR beta cDNA libraries included unique molecular identifiers. MiXCR, applied by TCRdb to the PCR reads, yields one record per CDR3 protein. This table has 750,000 to 900,000 distinct CDR3 sequences, 46% appearing once. The antigens these receptors bind are not known. Sequenced: blood. All receptors derive from a girl aged 10 to 17 with multiple sclerosis.

V and J are TRBV6-2 or TRBV6-3 and TRBJ1-2; TRBD1 might be the D (5 bases). In germline, CDR1 is MNHEY, CDR2 SVGEGT. The V end was cut by 6 bases, the J end by 0 bases, with 5 bases between. The CDR3 has 12 residues. The CDR3 sequence is CASRTANYGYTF. In nucleotides, the CDR3 is TGTGCCAGCAGGACAGCTAACTATGGCTACACCTTC.

The V call is TRBV27, the J call TRBJ1-1; TRBD1 is a possible D gene (5 bases). The V gene lost 6 bases and the J gene lost 6 bases, with 20 bases spanning the gap. This CDR3 is built from 15 residues. CDR1 and CDR2 (germline): MNHEY, SMNVEV (reference sequence). The CDR3 protein is CASRQPGLRSAEAFF. In DNA, the CDR3 is TGTGCCAGCAGGCAACCGGGACTGCGCTCCGCTGAAGCTTTCTTT.

The gene calls are TRBV3-1 and TRBJ1-2; a possible D gene is TRBD1 (5 bases). This CDR3 has 15 amino acids. In germline, CDR1 is LGHDT, CDR2 YNNKEL (reference sequence). Trimming shortened V by 2 bases and J by 7 bases, and 17 bases separated the two germline ends. CDR3 protein: CASSQNPGTALGYTF. CDR3 coding DNA: TGTGCCAGCAGCCAAAACCCCGGGACGGCCCTTGGCTACACCTTC.

CDR3 in amino acids: CSARGDRVATEAFF. CDR3 coding DNA: TGCAGTGCTAGGGGGGACAGGGTTGCGACTGAAGCTTTCTTT. The chain uses TRBV20-1 and TRBJ1-1, with 9 bases aligning to TRBD1. Germline V lookup: CDR1 DFQATT, CDR2 SNEGSKA (reference sequence). The junction had 7 bases not matched to a gene; V was cut back by 3 bases and J by 5 bases. The CDR3 is 14 amino acids.

The chain employs TRBV24-1 and TRBJ2-1, with D perhaps TRBD1 (5 bases). Germline loops: CDR1 KGHDR, CDR2 SFDVKD. The CDR3 has 15 amino acids. The V end was cut by 9 bases, the J end by 3 bases, with 17 bases between. CDR3 DNA sequence: TGTGCCACCTCTCCCTCAGGGTACTTCTACAATGAGCAGTTCTTC. It encodes CATSPSGYFYNEQFF.

This clonotype was seen a handful of times. The V call is TRBV6-1, the J call TRBJ2-5, with D tentatively TRBD2 (5 bases). The DNA matches TRBJ2-7 better at its end, which makes the J call doubtful. The length of the CDR3 is 15 residues. Germline CDR1 is MNHNS and CDR2 is SASEGT. The CDR3 DNA reads as TGTGCCAGCAGTGAAGAGCGACGGGAATATAGCGAGCAGTACTTC. It is translated as CASSEERREYSEQYF.

V and J are TRBV20-1 and TRBJ2-6; TRBD2 might be the D (5 bases). This CDR3 is 15 amino acids long. The germline CDR1 and CDR2 sequences are DFQATT and SNEGSKA (reference sequence). Trimming took 0 bases from V and 2 from J, leaving 8 bases between them. The CDR3 region is CSARDSRAGANVLTF. The CDR3 DNA follows: TGCAGTGCTAGAGATTCGAGGGCTGGGGCCAACGTCCTGACTTTC.

The rearrangement uses TRBV10-3 and TRBJ2-5, with a tentative D call TRBD2 (5 bases). The germline CDR1 and CDR2 sequences are ENHRY and SYGVKD. V lost 3 bases and J lost 1, with 6 bases in between. The CDR3 has 13 residues. The chain's CDR3 is CAISDAGQETQYF. The DNA of the CDR3 is TGTGCCATCAGTGATGCGGGCCAAGAGACCCAGTACTTC.

This clonotype was picked up a small number of times. V usage is TRBV20-1 and J usage is TRBJ2-7; 10 bases align to TRBD1. V shed 3 bases, J shed 4 bases, and the junction held 15 bases outside the gene matches. The CDR3 covers 17 residues. The germline gives CDR1 DFQATT, CDR2 SNEGSKA (reference sequence). The CDR3 loop is CSARIKSRDRGVYEQYF. The CDR3 DNA follows: TGCAGTGCTAGGATCAAGTCCCGGGACAGGGGCGTGTACGAGCAGTACTTC.

This clonotype was observed a few times. J is TRBJ2-7 and V is TRBV29-1; tentative D call: TRBD1 (5 bases). The CDR3 runs to 11 residues. Germline V gives CDR1 SQVTM, CDR2 ANQGSEA. The germline V and J ends were trimmed by 3 bases and 7 bases, with 10 bases remaining between them. The CDR3 DNA is TGCAGCGTTGATAGGGGTGGGGAGCAGTACTTC. Its translation is CSVDRGGEQYF.